This T cell receptor beta chain emerged from a study of molecular identifiers for immune sequencing clone quantification. About the research overall: Replicates involved a five-way split of RNA from roughly 18,000 or 92,000 naive CD8 cells, with sequencing of four. General study findings and limits: Detecting spiked Jurkat TCR RNA from one cell among more than 750,000 naive cells was reportedly possible.

Germline V CDR1 and CDR2: SGHRS, YFSETQ. V shed 3 bases and J shed 5 bases, with 14 bases lying between them. There are 14 residues in the CDR3. Note on this clonotype: Its antigen is unknown.

Previously published methods and listed TCR primers were used for the bulk TCR libraries. TCRdb fed the PCR reads into MiXCR, producing one record per CDR3 protein. The table lists under 100,000 distinct CDR3 sequences, around a quarter of them singletons. Sorting recovered naive CD8 T cells on a CD8+CD4-CCR7+CD45RA+ profile. Sequenced: naive CD8+ T cells from blood, with Jurkat cell RNA spiked in. The subset denotes: FACS-sorted CD8+CD4-CCR7+CD45RA+ naive T cells. This clonotype was obtained from a human donor in good health. Some libraries in this study had Jurkat cell RNA spiked in. The V gene is TRBV5-1, the J gene TRBJ1-1, with D possibly TRBD1 on 5 matching bases. The chain's CDR3 is CASSYRSAGTEAFF. In DNA, the CDR3 is TGCGCCAGCAGCTACAGGTCGGCGGGGACTGAAGCTTTCTTT. The variable domain in full, with the rest retrieved from reference TRBV5-1 and TRBJ1-1, is KAGVTQTPRYLIKTRGQQVTLSCSPISGHRSVSWYQQTPGQGLQFLFEYFSETQRNKGNFPGRFSGRQFSNSRSEMNVSTLELGDSALYLCASSYRSAGTEAFFGQGTRLTVV.